Only one count was recorded for the clone carrying this TCR beta chain. No antigen is known for it. These data are taken from a study of cytomegalovirus exposure and HLA in healthy donors. Study-level results: A few of the chains that were CMV-associated were confirmed in vitro to be specific for CMV antigens.

PCR primers comprised 60 Vbeta and 13 Jbeta primers. The protocol was immunoSEQ multiplex PCR, while the TCRdb copy is restricted to in-frame clones and leaves out a portion. The data show approximately 190,000 clones, with 82% seen just once and roughly 0.8% held by the top ten. From germline, CDR1 is SGHRS and CDR2 YFSETQ. The CDR3 extends over 14 amino acids. J gave up 3 bases and V 4 bases, and 6 bases lay outside the gene matches. The sequencing input was PBMCs. This receptor was obtained from a young woman in good health and CMV-seronegative. The chain joins TRBV5-1 to TRBJ2-5, with TRBD1 matching over 7 bases. CDR3 region: CASSIAGTEETQYF. CDR3 nucleotide sequence: TGCGCCAGCAGCATCGCCGGGACAGAAGAGACCCAGTACTTC.